A selection of T cell receptor beta chains follows, all from one sample in a study of blood T cell repertoires in COVID-19. Some clones are missing from TCRdb's copy, which holds only in-frame ones; the method was immunoSEQ multiplex PCR. This sample carries around 300,000 clones, approximately 85% of them seen once, and the ten largest clones take about an eighth. The specimen was peripheral blood. These receptors were collected from a human donor in a cohort sampled during active COVID-19. The conserved cysteine and the conserved F or W are not part of the CDR3 here. The order of the fields is V gene, CDR3 protein.

>TRBV11-2
ATSLSQGYGYT
>TRBV3-1/TRBV3-2
ASSQRLNTGENSPLH
>TRBV5-4
ASSLPGNTEAF
>TRBV28
ASSPPWPGFATNEKLF
>TRBV7-3
ASSSLIRGSYNEQF
>TRBV6-7
ASSYSMVRASGNTIY
>TRBV11-2
ASSPWGHITGELF
>TRBV5-1
ASSQERRLAGNYEQY
>TRBV18
ASSPKGLGNNEQF
>TRBV3-1/TRBV3-2
ASSQGTSSLSFYGYT
>TRBV5-1
ASSLERGPDTQY
>TRBV5-4
ASSLGGSTDTQY
>TRBV7-9
ASSLRDSLHGDEQF
>TRBV7-9
ASSLRGTSTDTQY
>TRBV21-1
ASSKNGTGPHPNSPLH
>TRBV5-1
ASSLGLAGVTDTQY
>TRBV19
ASSIESSRNGEQF
>TRBV7-9
ASSPGGSTYNEQF
>TRBV7-8
ASSPQGGQGYT
>TRBV14
ASSSGVAQY
>TRBV11-2
ASSWRHFSGANVLT
>TRBV28
ASSRSGNTIY
>TRBV27
ASRSQGRLNQPQH
>TRBV5-1
ASSLDSYRGQETQY
>TRBV11-2
ASSSPSGSVTDTQY
>TRBV10-3
AIDPGQEGAGYT
>TRBV18
ASSPPAQNSGNTIY
>TRBV5-1
ASSLRGDTDTQY
>TRBV15
ATSRGLPGAENSPLH
>TRBV18
ASSPRQSNEQF
>TRBV3-1/TRBV3-2
ASSQGSGENQPQH
>TRBV6-1
ASSEATGQARKAF
>TRBV27
ASSSPGRVQRQF
>TRBV9
ASSGRFIGGQMNTEAF
>TRBV6-2/TRBV6-3
ASSSPHKEQF
>TRBV9
ASSVDSNYGYT
>TRBV3-1/TRBV3-2
ASSPSYTHEQF
>TRBV6-1
ASSEDLTGH
>TRBV21-1
ASSKGSGKAF
>TRBV28
ASSSSFGGRAIYEQY
>TRBV24-1
ATSGSRSTSTDTQY
>TRBV7-8
ASSYIETGGYEQY
>TRBV7-2
ASSLDGGGRDTQY